This TCR beta chain comes out of a study of blood T cell repertoires in COVID-19. Individuals aged about 18 to 90 years were recruited from 24 US areas. Clinical history as reported by participants underpinned cohort assignment. Contact with a PCR-confirmed or clinician-diagnosed COVID-19 case occurred within 2 weeks of entry. The CDR3 contains 18 residues. CDR1 is LNHDA and CDR2 is SQIVND in the germline V gene (reference sequence). V gave up 5 bases and J gave up 1 base; unmatched junction bases: 8. TCRdb's copy holds only in-frame clones and misses some; the assay was immunoSEQ multiplex PCR. The table has 200,000 to 250,000 clones, over 80% seen once.

The gene calls are TRBV19 and TRBJ2-3; 14 positions match TRBD2. The specimen sequenced was PBMCs or T cells enriched from blood (not recorded which). This receptor was identified in a woman in her twenties or thirties who had been exposed to COVID-19. This chain's CDR3 is CASSSRRLAGGRTDTQYF. Here the CDR3 DNA reads TGTGCCAGTAGTTCCCGGCGACTAGCGGGAGGGCGCACAGATACGCAGTATTTT.